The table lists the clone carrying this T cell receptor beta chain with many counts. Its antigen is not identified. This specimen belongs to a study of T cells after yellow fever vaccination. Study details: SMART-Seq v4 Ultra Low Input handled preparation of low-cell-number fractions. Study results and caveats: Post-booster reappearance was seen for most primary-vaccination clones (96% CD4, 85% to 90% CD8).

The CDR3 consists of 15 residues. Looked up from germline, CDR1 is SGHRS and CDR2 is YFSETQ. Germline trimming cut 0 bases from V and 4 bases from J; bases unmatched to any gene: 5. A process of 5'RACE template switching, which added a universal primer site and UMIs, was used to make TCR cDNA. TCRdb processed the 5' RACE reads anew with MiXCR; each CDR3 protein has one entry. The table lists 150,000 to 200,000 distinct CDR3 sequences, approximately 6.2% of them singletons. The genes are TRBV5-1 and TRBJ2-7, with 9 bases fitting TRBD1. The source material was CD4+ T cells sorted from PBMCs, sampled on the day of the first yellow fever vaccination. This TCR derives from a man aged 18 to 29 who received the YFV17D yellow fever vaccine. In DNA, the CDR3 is TGCGCCAGCAGCTTGGGTGGGACAGGGTCGTACGAGCAGTACTTC. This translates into CASSLGGTGSYEQYF.